This is a list of T cell receptor beta chains from one sample in a study of CD4 T cells in relation to SARS-CoV-2 and coronaviruses. The antigens for these receptors are not known. Libraries were prepared by immunoSEQ multiplex PCR; TCRdb keeps only in-frame clonotypes and omits some of them. The table lists approximately 41,000 clones, roughly 73% of them singletons. The sequenced sample consisted of memory CD4+ T cells from PBMCs, cultured in vitro. The source of these receptors is an adult with COVID-19. The CDR3 runs from the conserved cysteine through the conserved F or W. Fields, in order: D gene, J gene, V gene, clone size, CDR3 protein, CDR3 DNA. The D gene is left open where the match is weak. Not every row has a clone size; where given, it reads once, few, many or a size class.

>NA|TRBJ2-7|TRBV4-3|NA
CASSQDRRVGDEQYF
TGCGCCAGCAGCCAAGATAGGAGGGTAGGAGACGAGCAGTACTTC
>NA|TRBJ1-5|TRBV19|NA
CASSIYGDGNQPQHF
TGTGCCAGTAGTATTTATGGGGACGGTAATCAGCCCCAGCATTTT
>NA|TRBJ1-6|TRBV10-3|NA
CAIGRGASYNSPLHF
TGTGCCATCGGGAGGGGGGCCTCCTATAATTCACCCCTCCACTTT
>NA|TRBJ2-3|TRBV7-2|NA
CASSSGTRQYF
TGTGCCAGCAGCTCCGGGACTCGGCAGTATTTT
>TRBD2|TRBJ2-1|TRBV6-1|few
CASSDRRDYRNEQFF
TGTGCCAGCAGTGACCGCCGGGACTATAGGAATGAGCAGTTCTTC
>TRBD2|TRBJ2-5|TRBV15|NA
CATSNKREWETQYF
TGTGCCACCAGCAACAAGCGGGAGTGGGAGACCCAGTACTTC
>NA|TRBJ2-7|TRBV4-1|NA
CASSQLSRHRDEQYF
TGCGCCAGCAGCCAATTGTCCCGCCACCGGGACGAGCAGTACTTC
>NA|TRBJ2-7|TRBV6-5|NA
CASSYGTSTPYEQYF
TGTGCCAGCAGTTACGGGACTTCTACCCCCTACGAGCAGTACTTC
>NA|TRBJ1-2|TRBV21-1|NA
CASSKAYSRTDSGYTF
TGTGCCAGCAGCAAAGCATACTCAAGGACAGATTCGGGCTACACCTTC
>NA|TRBJ1-5|TRBV7-2|NA
CASSLGQGFQPQHF
TGTGCCAGCAGCTTAGGTCAGGGGTTCCAGCCCCAGCATTTT
>NA|TRBJ2-1|TRBV5-1|NA
CASSLVWGDNEQFF
TGCGCCAGCAGCTTGGTGTGGGGGGACAATGAGCAGTTCTTC
>TRBD2|TRBJ2-1|TRBV29-1|NA
CSVGVAGGPRPYNEQFF
TGCAGCGTTGGGGTAGCGGGAGGCCCCCGCCCCTACAATGAGCAGTTCTTC
>TRBD1|TRBJ2-7|TRBV2|once
CASMRDRGRNEQYF
TGTGCCAGCATGAGGGACAGGGGGCGCAACGAGCAGTACTTC